This T cell receptor beta chain was recorded in a study of a mutant IDH1 vaccine in newly diagnosed glioma. At the level of the study: First vaccine doses came 4-6 weeks after radiotherapy alone, or with temozolomide cycles. The sex distribution of treated patients was around 60% male and around 38% female, with a mean age of 40.4 years. Earlier therapy was either radiotherapy, temozolomide, or both, and most got both.

The CDR3 runs 15 residues. Germline CDR1 and CDR2: MGHRA and YSYEKL. V lost 2 bases and J lost 7, with 15 bases in between. Turning to this clone: Its antigen is not known.

TCRdb's copy holds only in-frame clones and misses some; the assay was immunoSEQ multiplex PCR. The table includes about 41,000 clones, under 80% detected once. The time point is: week 23, last vaccination. A single vaccine dose contained 300 ug of mutant IDH1 20-mer peptide, and topical imiquimod was used with it. The clonotype was recovered from a woman in her forties with glioma. Some clones in this sample may be carry-over from other donors' samples. Sample: PBMCs, taken from a glioma patient whose treatment included an IDH1 peptide vaccine. V is TRBV4-1 and J is TRBJ1-5; TRBD1 is a possible D gene (5 bases). This CDR3 reads CASSQFQGTEQPQHF. The CDR3 DNA sequence: TGCGCCAGCAGCCAATTCCAGGGAACGGAACAGCCCCAGCATTTT.